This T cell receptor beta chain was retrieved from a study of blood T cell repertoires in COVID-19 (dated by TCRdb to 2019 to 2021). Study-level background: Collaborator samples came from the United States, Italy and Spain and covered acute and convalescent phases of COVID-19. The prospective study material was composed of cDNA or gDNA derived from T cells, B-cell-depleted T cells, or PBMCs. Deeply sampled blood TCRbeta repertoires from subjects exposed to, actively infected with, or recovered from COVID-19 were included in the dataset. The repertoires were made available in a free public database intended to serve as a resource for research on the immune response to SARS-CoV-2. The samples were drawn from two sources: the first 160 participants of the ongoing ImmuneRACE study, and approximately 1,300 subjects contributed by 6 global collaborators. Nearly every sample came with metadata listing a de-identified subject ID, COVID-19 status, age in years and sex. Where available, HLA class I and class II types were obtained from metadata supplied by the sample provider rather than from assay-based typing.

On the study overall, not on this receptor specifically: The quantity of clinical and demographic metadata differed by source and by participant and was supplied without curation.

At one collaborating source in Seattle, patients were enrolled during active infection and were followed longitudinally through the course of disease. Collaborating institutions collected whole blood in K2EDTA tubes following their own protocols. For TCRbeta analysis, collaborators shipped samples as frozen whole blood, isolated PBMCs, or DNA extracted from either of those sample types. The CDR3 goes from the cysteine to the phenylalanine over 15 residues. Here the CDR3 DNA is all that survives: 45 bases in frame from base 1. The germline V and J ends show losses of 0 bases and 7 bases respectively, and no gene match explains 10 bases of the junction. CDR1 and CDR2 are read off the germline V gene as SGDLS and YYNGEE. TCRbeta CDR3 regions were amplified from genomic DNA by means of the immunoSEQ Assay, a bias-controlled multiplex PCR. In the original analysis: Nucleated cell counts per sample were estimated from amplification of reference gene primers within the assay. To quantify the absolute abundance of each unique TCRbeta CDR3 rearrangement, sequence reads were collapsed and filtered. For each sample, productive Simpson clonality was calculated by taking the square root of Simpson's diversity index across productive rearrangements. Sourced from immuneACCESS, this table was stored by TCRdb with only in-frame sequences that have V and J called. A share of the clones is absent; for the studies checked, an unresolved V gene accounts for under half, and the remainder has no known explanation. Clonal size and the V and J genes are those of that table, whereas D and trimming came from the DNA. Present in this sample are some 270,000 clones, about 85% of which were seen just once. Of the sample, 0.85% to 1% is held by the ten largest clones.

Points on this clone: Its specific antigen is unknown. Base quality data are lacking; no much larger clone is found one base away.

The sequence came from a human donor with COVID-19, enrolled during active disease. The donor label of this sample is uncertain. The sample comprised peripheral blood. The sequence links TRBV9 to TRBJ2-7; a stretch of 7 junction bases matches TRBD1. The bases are TGTGCCAGCAGCGTAGAGGGACAGCTGCTAAGAGAGCAGTACTTC. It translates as CASSVEGQLLREQYF.